This record concerns one T cell receptor beta chain sequence. This CDR3 has 12 residues. The germline V and J ends were trimmed by 5 bases and 9 bases, with 11 bases remaining between them. The sample comes from a study of blood T cell repertoires in COVID-19. Produced via immunoSEQ multiplex PCR; TCRdb's table is partial and in-frame only. The sample lists roughly 350,000 clones; about 90% were seen once. This clonotype originated in a woman aged 18-29 years who had recovered from COVID-19. Sample: peripheral blood. The chain is built from TRBV12-3 or TRBV12-4 and TRBJ2-1; maybe TRBD2 (6 bases). Written as DNA, the CDR3 is TGTGCCAGCAGTATCTCGGAGGGTGAGCAGTTCTTC. Translated, it gives CASSISEGEQFF.